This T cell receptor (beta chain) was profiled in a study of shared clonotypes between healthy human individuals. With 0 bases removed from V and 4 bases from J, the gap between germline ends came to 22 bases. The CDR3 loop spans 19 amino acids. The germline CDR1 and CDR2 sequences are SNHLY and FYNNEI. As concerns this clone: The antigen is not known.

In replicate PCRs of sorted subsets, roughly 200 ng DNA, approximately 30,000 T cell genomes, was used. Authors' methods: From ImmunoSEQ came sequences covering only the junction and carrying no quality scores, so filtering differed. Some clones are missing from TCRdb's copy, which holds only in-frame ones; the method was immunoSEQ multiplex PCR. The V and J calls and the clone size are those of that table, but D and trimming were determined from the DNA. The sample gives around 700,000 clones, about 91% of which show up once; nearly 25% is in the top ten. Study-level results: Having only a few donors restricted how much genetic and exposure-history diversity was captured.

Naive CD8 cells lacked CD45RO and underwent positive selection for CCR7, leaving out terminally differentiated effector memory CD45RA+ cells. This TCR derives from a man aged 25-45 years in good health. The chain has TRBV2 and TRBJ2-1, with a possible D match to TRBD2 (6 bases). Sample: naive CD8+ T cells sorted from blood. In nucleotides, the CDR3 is TGTGCCAGCAGTGAAGCGTTACTTATAGCGGCCATGGAGTACAATGAGCAGTTCTTC. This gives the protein CASSEALLIAAMEYNEQFF.